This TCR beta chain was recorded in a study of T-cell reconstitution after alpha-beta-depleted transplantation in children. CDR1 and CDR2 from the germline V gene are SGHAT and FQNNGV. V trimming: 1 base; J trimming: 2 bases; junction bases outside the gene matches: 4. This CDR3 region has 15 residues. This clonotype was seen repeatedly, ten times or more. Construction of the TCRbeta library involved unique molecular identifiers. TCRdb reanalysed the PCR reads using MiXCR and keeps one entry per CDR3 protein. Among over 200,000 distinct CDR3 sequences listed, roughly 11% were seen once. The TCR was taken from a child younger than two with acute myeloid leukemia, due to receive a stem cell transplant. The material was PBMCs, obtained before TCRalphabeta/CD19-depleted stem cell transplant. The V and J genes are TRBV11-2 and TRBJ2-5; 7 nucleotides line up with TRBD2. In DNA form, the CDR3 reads TGTGCCAGCAGCTTAGTGGTAGCGGGTCAAGAGACCCAGTACTTC. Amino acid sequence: CASSLVVAGQETQYF. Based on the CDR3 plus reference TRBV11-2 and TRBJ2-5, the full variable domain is EAGVAQSPRYKIIEKRQSVAFWCNPISGHATLYWYQQILGQGPKLLIQFQNNGVVDDSQLPKDRFSAERLKGVDSTLKIQPAKLEDSAVYLCASSLVVAGQETQYFGPGTRLLVL.